What follows are 25 T cell receptor beta chains derived from one specimen sequenced in a study of cytomegalovirus exposure and HLA in healthy donors. Primers: 60 Vbeta forward and 13 Jbeta reverse. Clones were read by immunoSEQ multiplex PCR, and TCRdb kept only the in-frame ones, dropping some. Here the sample spans around 65,000 clones, about 80% being singletons. Sequences were obtained from PBMCs. These receptors were taken from a man in his forties or fifties in good health and CMV-seropositive.

The rearrangement joins TRBV5-8 to TRBJ1-6, with 8 bases lining up with TRBD1. CDR3 length: 18 amino acids. Germline CDR1 reads SGHTS; CDR2 reads YDEGEE. V shed 1 base and J 10 bases; nucleotides not matched to a gene: 16. The CDR3 loop is CASSLSLLGQGDRSPLHF. In DNA form, the CDR3 reads TGTGCCAGCAGCTTGAGTCTCCTTGGACAGGGAGACCGCTCACCCCTCCACTTT.

The chain recombines TRBV5-6 with TRBJ2-1, with 11 nucleotides matching TRBD2. This CDR3 spans 15 amino acids. V lost 0 bases, J lost 8 bases, and 4 bases stayed unmatched. Per germline, CDR1 SGHDT and CDR2 YYEEEE. This CDR3 is CASSLVTSGTYEQFF. CDR3 nucleotide sequence: TGTGCCAGCAGCTTGGTGACTAGCGGGACCTATGAGCAGTTCTTC.

Only a few counts were recorded for this clone. One end of the junction does not line up with germline, which may come from a read error. The chain employs TRBV4-1 and TRBJ2-7; D not certain. CDR3 length: 16 amino acids. CDR1 is MGHRA, CDR2 YSYEKL, per germline. DNA for the CDR3: TGCGCCAGCAGCAAAGACGCAGGAAACGGCTACTACGAGCAGTACTTC. Protein sequence: CASSKDAGNGYYEQYF.

Comment on this clone: The identical CDR3 is also encoded by other nucleotide sequences in the sample. The rearrangement joins TRBV6-4 to TRBJ1-5; weak D call: TRBD1 (5 bases). CDR1 is MRHNA and CDR2 is SNTAGT in the germline V gene. V was cut by 8 bases and J by 2 bases, with 10 bases left in between. The length of the CDR3 is 13 residues. The CDR3 spells CASGTGGNQPQHF. CDR3 bases: TGTGCCAGCGGGACGGGAGGCAATCAGCCCCAGCATTTT.

Only a few counts were recorded for this clone. At one of its ends the junction is not consistent with the germline gene, which may arise from a read error. The rearrangement links TRBV4-1 to TRBJ1-5; D possibly corresponds to TRBD1 (6 bases). Germline V lookup: CDR1 MGHRA, CDR2 YSYEKL. The CDR3 loop spans 14 amino acids. The CDR3 DNA sequence: TGCGACAGCAGCCTTCAACAGGGTAGACAGCCCCAGCATTTT. Encoded protein: CDSSLQQGRQPQHF.

The V call is TRBV7-9, the J call TRBJ1-3; 8 nucleotides line up with TRBD1. V dropped 5 bases and J dropped 0; count of bases not matched to a gene: 6. This CDR3 comprises 16 residues. In germline, CDR1 is SEHNR, CDR2 FQNEAQ (reference sequence). The CDR3 loop reads CASSPRDRHSGNTIYF. The CDR3 bases are TGTGCCAGCAGCCCGCGGGACAGGCACTCTGGAAACACCATATATTTT.

Details on this clone: The sample holds other DNA sequences that translate to the same CDR3. The DNA for the CDR3 is TGTGCCAGCAGTTCGCCTGGACAGGCGACCTACGAGCAGTACTTC. Translation: CASSSPGQATYEQYF. The gene calls are TRBV27 and TRBJ2-7, with 7 bases matching TRBD1. The germline V gene has CDR1 MNHEY and CDR2 SMNVEV (reference sequence). The CDR3 is 15 amino acids. The ends lost 4 bases at V and 2 bases at J; junction bases unmatched: 8.

The CDR3, as DNA: TGTGCCAGCAGAAGGGGATCTGGAAACACCATATATTTT. Its translation is CASRRGSGNTIYF. The genes are TRBV27 and TRBJ1-3, with a possible D match to TRBD1 (5 bases). Germline V CDR1 and CDR2: MNHEY, SMNVEV (reference sequence). The CDR3 contains 13 residues. The ends were cut back, 6 bases at V and 1 base at J, with 7 bases in the middle.

CDR3 sequence (DNA): TGCAGCGTAGACAGGTCCACAGATACGCAGTATTTT. This translates into CSVDRSTDTQYF. The V gene is TRBV29-1, the J gene TRBJ2-3; TRBD1 is a possible D gene (6 bases). V gave up 6 bases and J gave up 2 bases, with 9 bases separating them. This CDR3 is built from 12 residues. CDR1 SQVTM and CDR2 ANQGSEA come from the germline V gene.

The chain links TRBV28 to TRBJ2-7, with 7 bases fitting TRBD2. This CDR3 is 15 amino acids long. Germline V gene sequence: CDR1 MDHEN, CDR2 SYDVKM. Trimming removed 6 bases from V and 4 bases from J; junction bases left unmatched: 12. Here the CDR3 DNA reads TGTGCCAGCAGCCCCGCGGGGAGGGCAAGGTACGAGCAGTACTTC. The encoded protein is CASSPAGRARYEQYF.

The chain combines TRBV7-2 with TRBJ1-2; possibly TRBD1 for D (5 bases). The CDR3 extends over 15 amino acids. V was cut by 1 base and J by 3 bases, with 12 bases left in between. Per germline, CDR1 SGHTA and CDR2 FQGNSA. CDR3 DNA sequence: TGTGCCAGCAGCTTAGGTTACAGGACGGACTATGGCTACACCTTC. Translated: CASSLGYRTDYGYTF.

This clone was counted a few times. Here the CDR3 DNA reads TGTGCCAGCAGCGAGCATCGCACAGGGGAGCCCTACGAGCAGTACTTC. Residues: CASSEHRTGEPYEQYF. V usage is TRBV9 and J usage is TRBJ2-7; 7 bases match TRBD1. CDR1 and CDR2 (germline): SGDLS, YYNGEE. The CDR3 consists of 16 residues. The junction had 11 bases not matched to a gene; V was cut back by 3 bases and J by 2 bases.

The chain recombines TRBV11-3 with TRBJ2-6; the match to TRBD2 covers 7 bases. Germline CDR1 reads SGHNT; CDR2 reads YENEEA. The V segment lost 5 bases and the J segment 2 bases; nucleotides outside the gene matches: 3. CDR3 length equals 15 residues. The CDR3, as DNA: TGTGCCAGCAGCCCGGGGGGAGCTGGGGCCAACGTCCTGACTTTC. Encoded protein: CASSPGGAGANVLTF. Based on the CDR3 plus reference TRBV11-3 and TRBJ2-6, the full variable domain is EAGVVQSPRYKIIEKKQPVAFWCNPISGHNTLYWYLQNLGQGPELLIRYENEEAVDDSQLPKDRFSAERLKGVDSTLKIQPAELGDSAVYLCASSPGGAGANVLTFGAGSRLTVL.

J is TRBJ2-1 and V is TRBV5-1; 15 bases align to TRBD2. The germline CDR1 and CDR2 sequences are SGHRS and YFSETQ. The V and J ends lost 6 bases and 4 bases, in that order; junction bases with no gene match: 2. There are 15 residues in the CDR3. CDR3 in amino acids: CASNGLAGGYNEQFF. CDR3 coding DNA: TGCGCCAGCAACGGACTAGCGGGAGGGTACAATGAGCAGTTCTTC.

The J gene is TRBJ1-4, the V gene TRBV9; D uncertain. CDR1 is SGDLS, CDR2 YYNGEE, per germline. V was clipped by 4 bases and J by 4 bases, with 11 bases between them. The CDR3 length is 14 residues. Here the CDR3 reads CASSPVPHNEKLFF. In DNA form, the CDR3 reads TGTGCCAGCAGCCCTGTTCCACATAATGAAAAACTGTTTTTT.

The genes are TRBV2 and TRBJ2-7, with no clear D. The CDR3 has 11 amino acids. Trimming took 3 bases from V and 3 from J, leaving 3 bases between them. CDR1 is SNHLY, CDR2 FYNNEI, per germline. The CDR3 DNA sequence: TGTGCCAGCAGTGACTTCTACGAGCAGTACTTC. It codes for CASSDFYEQYF.

The rearrangement uses TRBV6-5 and TRBJ1-1, with a tentative D call TRBD1 (6 bases). The germline V gene encodes CDR1 MNHEY and CDR2 SVGAGI. V lost 7 bases, J lost 6 bases, and 15 bases lay in between. The CDR3 has 13 amino acids. CDR3 amino acids: CASKQGESPEAFF. The CDR3 DNA reads TGTGCCAGCAAACAGGGAGAATCCCCTGAAGCTTTCTTT.

V is TRBV27 and J is TRBJ2-7; 14 positions match TRBD2. CDR1 and CDR2 from the germline V gene are MNHEY and SMNVEV (reference sequence). The J segment lost 7 bases and the V segment lost 5 bases, leaving 10 bases of the junction unmatched. This CDR3 region has 16 residues. The CDR3 DNA follows: TGTGCCAGCAGTCCCGGGACTAGCGGGAGTCTAGGAGAGCAGTACTTC. This codes for CASSPGTSGSLGEQYF.

The rearrangement uses TRBV7-6 and TRBJ2-1; 13 bases map to TRBD2. Germline V gene sequence: CDR1 SGHVS, CDR2 FNYEAQ. V gave up 4 bases and J gave up 0 bases; unmatched junction bases: 3. This CDR3 is built from 17 residues. The CDR3 region is CASSSRTSGSSYNEQFF. The DNA for the CDR3 is TGTGCCAGCAGCTCGCGGACTAGCGGGAGCTCCTACAATGAGCAGTTCTTC. Full variable domain (rest looked up from reference TRBV7-6 and TRBJ2-1): GAGVSQSPRYKVTKRGQDVALRCDPISGHVSLYWYRQALGQGPEFLTYFNYEAQQDKSGLPNDRFSAERPEGSISTLTIQRTEQRDSAMYRCASSSRTSGSSYNEQFFGPGTRLTVL.

Here the CDR3 reads CASSISSTDQPQHF. CDR3 nucleotide sequence: TGTGCCAGTAGTATCTCTAGCACGGATCAGCCCCAGCATTTT. The genes are TRBV19 and TRBJ1-5, with D hard to call. CDR3 size: 14 residues. Germline values: CDR1 LNHDA, CDR2 SQIVND (reference sequence). V lost 3 bases and J lost 5, with 11 bases in between.

The chain combines TRBV10-3 with TRBJ2-7; TRBD1 agrees at 7 bases. CDR3 length equals 12 residues. Germline CDR1 ENHRY, CDR2 SYGVKD. The trim removed 0 bases at V and 12 bases at J, leaving 5 bases unmatched. CDR3 sequence: CAISESTGDTYF. The DNA of the CDR3 is TGTGCCATCAGTGAGTCAACAGGGGATACGTACTTC.

The chain uses TRBV5-1 and TRBJ1-1; 7 nucleotides agree with TRBD1. The V and J ends lost 2 bases and 1 base, in that order; junction bases with no gene match: 2. The CDR3 is 14 amino acids. Germline CDR1 and CDR2: SGHRS and YFSETQ. The CDR3 DNA reads as TGCGCCAGCAGCTTTGGGGACAGGAACACTGAAGCTTTCTTT. Translating gives CASSFGDRNTEAFF.

This chain connects TRBV5-6 to TRBJ1-5, with D possibly matching TRBD1 (6 bases). The germline V and J ends were trimmed by 5 bases and 3 bases, with 9 bases remaining between them. The CDR3 sequence is 13 residues long. Germline V gene sequence: CDR1 SGHDT, CDR2 YYEEEE. The CDR3 sequence is CASSGQLNQPQHF. The CDR3 DNA reads TGTGCCAGCAGTGGACAGCTCAATCAGCCCCAGCATTTT.

The chain has TRBV6-6 and TRBJ2-3; 7 bases are a match to TRBD1. The CDR3 has 16 residues. Looked up from germline, CDR1 is MNHNY and CDR2 is SVGAGI (reference sequence). The V gene end was trimmed by 5 bases and the J gene end by 2 bases; junction bases not matched to a gene: 10. The CDR3 nucleotides read TGTGCCAGCAGTCCCCGGGACAGCCTATCCACAGATACGCAGTATTTT. This codes for CASSPRDSLSTDTQYF.

This chain joins TRBV2 and TRBJ2-7; 7 bases are a match to TRBD2. In germline, CDR1 is SNHLY, CDR2 FYNNEI. This CDR3 comprises 14 residues. V lost 7 bases to trimming and J lost 2 bases; unmatched junction nucleotides: 8. CDR3 in amino acids: CASTPELAAYEQYF. CDR3 in DNA: TGTGCCAGCACCCCGGAGCTAGCGGCCTACGAGCAGTACTTC. The full variable domain, in which reference TRBV2 and TRBJ2-7 provide the parts outside the CDR3, is EPEVTQTPSHQVTQMGQEVILRCVPISNHLYFYWYRQILGQKVEFLVSFYNNEISEKSEIFDDQFSVERPDGSNFTLKIRSTKLEDSAMYFCASTPELAAYEQYFGPGTRLTVT.